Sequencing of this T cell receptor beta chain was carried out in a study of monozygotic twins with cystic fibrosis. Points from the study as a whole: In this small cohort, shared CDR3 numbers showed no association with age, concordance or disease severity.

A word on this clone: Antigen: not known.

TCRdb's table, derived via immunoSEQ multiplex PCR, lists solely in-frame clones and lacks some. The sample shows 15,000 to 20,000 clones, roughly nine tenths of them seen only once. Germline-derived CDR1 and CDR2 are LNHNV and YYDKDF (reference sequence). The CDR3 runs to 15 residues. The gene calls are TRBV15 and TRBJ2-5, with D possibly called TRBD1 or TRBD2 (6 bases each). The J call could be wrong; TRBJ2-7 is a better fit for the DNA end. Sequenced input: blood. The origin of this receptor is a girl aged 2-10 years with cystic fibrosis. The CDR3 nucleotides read TGTGCCACCAGCAATGGAGGGGGGTACTCCTACGAGCAGTACTTC. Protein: CATSNGGGYSYEQYF.